Below are 10 T cell receptor beta chains sequenced from a single sample in a study of identifying expanded T cells in peripheral blood (dated by TCRdb to about 2019). The method was the immunoSEQ multiplex PCR assay. The immuneACCESS repertoire file appears here via TCRdb, limited to in-frame rearrangements. These files lack a portion of the clones; in checked studies, under half of the deficit traces to unresolved V genes, and the cause of the others is not known. The sample table records 90,000 to 120,000 clones; around 89% of these occur just once. The ten largest clones add up to around 15% of the sample. The sample was blood. The receptors were gathered from a person aged 18-70 years in good health.

This clone has more than one count but fewer than ten. The chain couples TRBV27 to TRBJ1-2, with D perhaps matching TRBD1 (5 bases). CDR3 size: 13 residues. CDR1 MNHEY and CDR2 SMNVEV come from the germline V gene (reference sequence). The ends were cut back, 3 bases at V and 2 bases at J, with 7 bases in the middle. The CDR3 sequence is CASSFGGNYGYTF. The CDR3 bases are TGTGCCAGCAGTTTTGGGGGGAACTATGGCTACACCTTC.

This chain uses TRBV5-5 with TRBJ2-2, with TRBD1 matching over 9 bases. Germline loops: CDR1 SGHKS, CDR2 YYEKEE (reference sequence). V lost 5 bases, J lost 7 bases, and 6 bases stayed unmatched. The CDR3 is 14 amino acids. CDR3 DNA: TGTGCCAGCAGATGGGGGACAGGGATCGGGGAGCTGTTTTTT. The encoded protein is CASRWGTGIGELFF.

This chain's CDR3 is CASSADRMNTEAFF. The DNA for the CDR3 is TGCGCCAGCAGCGCGGACAGAATGAACACTGAAGCTTTCTTT. The chain links TRBV5-1 to TRBJ1-1, with a tentative D call TRBD1 (6 bases). The ends were cut back, 4 bases at V and 0 bases at J, with 10 bases in the middle. Germline CDR1 is SGHRS and CDR2 is YFSETQ. The CDR3 extends over 14 amino acids.

V usage is TRBV5-4 and J usage is TRBJ2-1; TRBD2 might be the D (6 bases). From germline, CDR1 is SGHNT and CDR2 YYREEE (reference sequence). Trimming removed 7 bases from V and 0 bases from J, with 17 bases in between. This CDR3 has 16 amino acids. CDR3: CASEIVGGSSYNEQFF. The CDR3 bases are TGTGCCAGCGAAATTGTTGGGGGGAGCTCCTACAATGAGCAGTTCTTC.

The V call is TRBV5-4, the J call TRBJ2-1; 10 bases are shared with TRBD2. The trim removed 6 bases at V and 5 bases at J, leaving 5 bases unmatched. Germline V gene lookup returns CDR1 SGHNT and CDR2 YYREEE (reference sequence). The CDR3 runs 14 residues. The CDR3 sequence: CASTISGGHNEQFF. The CDR3 DNA reads TGTGCCAGCACCATTAGCGGGGGGCACAATGAGCAGTTCTTC.

A single count supports this clone. The V call is TRBV6-5, the J call TRBJ2-2; D is unclear. In germline, CDR1 is MNHEY, CDR2 SVGAGI. CDR3 length equals 13 residues. Trimming took 2 bases from V and 5 from J, leaving 6 bases between them. DNA for the CDR3: TGTGCCAGCAGTTACCCGGAAACCGGGGAGCTGTTTTTT. Its protein is CASSYPETGELFF.

The chain employs TRBV18 and TRBJ2-7; D not resolved. Germline lookup yields CDR1 KGHSH and CDR2 LQKENI. This CDR3 is built from 13 residues. Trimming removed 0 bases from V and 3 bases from J, with 6 bases in between. The CDR3 DNA reads as TGTGCCAGCTCACCACCGTCCGGCTACGAGCAGTACTTC. Translation gives CASSPPSGYEQYF.

The chain uses TRBV14 and TRBJ2-1; 9 bases map to TRBD2. V gave up 4 bases and J gave up 5 bases; unmatched junction bases: 12. This CDR3 region has 17 residues. Germline V gene sequence: CDR1 SGHDN, CDR2 FVKESK. The CDR3: CASSRDPKRGADNEQFF. CDR3 nucleotide sequence: TGTGCCAGCAGCCGAGACCCGAAGCGGGGGGCCGACAATGAGCAGTTCTTC.

This chain joins TRBV6-5 and TRBJ2-3; D remains ambiguous. The CDR3 has 15 residues. Germline CDR1 is MNHEY and CDR2 is SVGAGI. Trimming removed 1 base at V and 5 bases at J, with 13 bases between. The CDR3 region has the DNA TGTGCCAGCAGTTACTTATCTTCGGCACTAGATACGCAGTATTTT. Its translation: CASSYLSSALDTQYF.

J is TRBJ1-2 and V is TRBV7-6, with D unresolved. With 1 base removed from V and 6 bases from J, the gap between germline ends came to 12 bases. Germline V CDR1 and CDR2: SGHVS, FNYEAQ. The CDR3 sequence is 14 residues long. CDR3 loop: CASSLEGGRNGYTF. The DNA of the CDR3 is TGTGCCAGCAGCTTAGAAGGAGGGAGGAATGGCTACACCTTC.